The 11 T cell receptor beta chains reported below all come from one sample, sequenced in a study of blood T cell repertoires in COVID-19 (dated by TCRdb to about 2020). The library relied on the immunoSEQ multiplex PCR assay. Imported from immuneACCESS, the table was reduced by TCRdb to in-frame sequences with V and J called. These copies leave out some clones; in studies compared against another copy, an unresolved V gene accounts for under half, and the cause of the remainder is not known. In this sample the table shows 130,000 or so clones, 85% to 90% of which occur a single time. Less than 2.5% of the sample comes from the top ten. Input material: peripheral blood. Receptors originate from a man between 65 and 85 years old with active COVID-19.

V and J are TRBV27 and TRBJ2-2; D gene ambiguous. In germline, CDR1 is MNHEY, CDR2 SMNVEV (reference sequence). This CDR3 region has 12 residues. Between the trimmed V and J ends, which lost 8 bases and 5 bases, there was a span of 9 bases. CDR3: CASGTWTGELFF. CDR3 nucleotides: TGTGCCAGCGGTACTTGGACCGGGGAGCTGTTTTTT.

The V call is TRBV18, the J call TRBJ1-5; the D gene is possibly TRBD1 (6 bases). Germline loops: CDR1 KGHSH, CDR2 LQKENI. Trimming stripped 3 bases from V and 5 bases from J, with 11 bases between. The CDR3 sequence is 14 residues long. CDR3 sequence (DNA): TGTGCCAGCTCACCGTACAGGGATGATCAGCCCCAGCATTTT. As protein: CASSPYRDDQPQHF.

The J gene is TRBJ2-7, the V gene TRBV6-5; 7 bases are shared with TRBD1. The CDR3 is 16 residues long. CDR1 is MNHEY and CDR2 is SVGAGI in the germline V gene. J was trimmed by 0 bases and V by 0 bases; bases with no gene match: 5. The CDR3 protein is CASSYSSTGPSYEQYF. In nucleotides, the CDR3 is TGTGCCAGCAGTTACTCGTCGACAGGGCCCTCCTACGAGCAGTACTTC.

This chain's CDR3 is CASSRLAGGGSYNEQFF. CDR3 nucleotide sequence: TGTGCCAGCAGTCGACTAGCGGGAGGCGGCTCCTACAATGAGCAGTTCTTC. The V call is TRBV6-6, the J call TRBJ2-1; 13 bases match TRBD2. Germline CDR1 and CDR2: MNHNY and SVGAGI (reference sequence). This CDR3 spans 17 amino acids. V lost 5 bases, J lost 0 bases, and 4 bases stayed unmatched.

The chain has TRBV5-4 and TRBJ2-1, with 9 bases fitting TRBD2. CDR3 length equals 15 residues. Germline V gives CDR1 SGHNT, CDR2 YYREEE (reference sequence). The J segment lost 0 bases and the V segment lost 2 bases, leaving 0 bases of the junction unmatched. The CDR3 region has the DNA TGTGCCAGCAGCTTTAGCGGGAGCTCCTACAATGAGCAGTTCTTC. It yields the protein CASSFSGSSYNEQFF.

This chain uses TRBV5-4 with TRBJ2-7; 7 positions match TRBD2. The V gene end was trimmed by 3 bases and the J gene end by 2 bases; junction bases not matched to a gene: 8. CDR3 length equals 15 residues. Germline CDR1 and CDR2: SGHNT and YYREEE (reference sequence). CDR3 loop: CASSSGGEGPYEQYF. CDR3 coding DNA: TGTGCCAGCAGCTCCGGAGGGGAGGGACCCTACGAGCAGTACTTC.

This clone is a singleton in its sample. The chain's CDR3 is CASSGPRTAGDNEQFF. CDR3 in DNA: TGTGCCAGCAGCGGACCCAGGACTGCGGGGGACAATGAGCAGTTCTTC. The chain has TRBV7-9 and TRBJ2-1; 7 bases are a match to TRBD2. CDR3 size: 16 residues. The V and J ends lost 5 bases and 5 bases, in that order; junction bases with no gene match: 12. Per germline, CDR1 SEHNR and CDR2 FQNEAQ (reference sequence).

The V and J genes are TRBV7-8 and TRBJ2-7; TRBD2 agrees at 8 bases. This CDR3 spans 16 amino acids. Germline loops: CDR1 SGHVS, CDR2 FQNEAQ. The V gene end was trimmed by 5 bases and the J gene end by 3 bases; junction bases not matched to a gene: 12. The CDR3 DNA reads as TGTGCCAGCAGCCACCTGTGGCGGGAGGCAGGCTACGAGCAGTACTTC. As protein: CASSHLWREAGYEQYF.

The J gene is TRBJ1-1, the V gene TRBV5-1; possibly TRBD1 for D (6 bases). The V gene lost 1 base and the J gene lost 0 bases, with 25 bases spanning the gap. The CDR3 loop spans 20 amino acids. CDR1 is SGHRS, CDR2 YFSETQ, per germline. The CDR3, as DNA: TGCGCCAGCAGCTTGACAGGGACAAAGATCTCAACTCCCTTGAACACTGAAGCTTTCTTT. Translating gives CASSLTGTKISTPLNTEAFF.

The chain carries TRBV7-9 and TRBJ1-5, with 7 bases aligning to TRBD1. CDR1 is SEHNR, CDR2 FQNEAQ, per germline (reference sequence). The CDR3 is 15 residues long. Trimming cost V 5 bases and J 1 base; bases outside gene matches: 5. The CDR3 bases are TGTGCCAGCAGCGCGCCGGGACAGAGCAATCAGCCCCAGCATTTT. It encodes CASSAPGQSNQPQHF. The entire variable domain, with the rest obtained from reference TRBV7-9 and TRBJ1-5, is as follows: DTGVSQNPRHKITKRGQNVTFRCDPISEHNRLYWYRQTLGQGPEFLTYFQNEAQLEKSRLLSDRFSAERPKGSFSTLEIQRTEQGDSAMYLCASSAPGQSNQPQHFGDGTRLSIL.

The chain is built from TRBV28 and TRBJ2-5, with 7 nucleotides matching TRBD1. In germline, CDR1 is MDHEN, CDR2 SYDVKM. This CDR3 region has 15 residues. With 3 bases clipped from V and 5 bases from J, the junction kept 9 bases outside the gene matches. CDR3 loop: CASSLRDRVRETQYF. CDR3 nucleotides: TGTGCCAGCAGTTTGCGAGACAGGGTGAGGGAGACCCAGTACTTC.